The rows below give T cell receptor beta chains drawn from one sample of a study of control samples from healthy donors and cancer patients. Clones were sequenced by immunoSEQ multiplex PCR, and TCRdb holds only the in-frame ones, with some missing. The profile shows over 150,000 clones, over 80% of them singletons. Sequencing input: blood. The receptors shown here come from a young man in good health. Both conserved end residues are part of each CDR3. Each record gives: D gene, V gene, clone size, J gene, CDR3 protein, CDR3 DNA. The D gene is left open where the match is weak. Where a row states a size, it is once, few, many or the class of an expanded clone; other rows omit it.

d_call: .
v_call: TRBV9
clone_size: once
j_call: TRBJ2-3
cdr3_aa: CASSQRQVPWDTQYF
cdr3_nt: TGTGCCAGCAGCCAGCGACAGGTGCCATGGGATACGCAGTATTTT

d_call: TRBD1
v_call: TRBV7-9
clone_size: .
j_call: TRBJ1-1
cdr3_aa: CASSPWTGRTNEAFF
cdr3_nt: TGTGCCAGCAGCCCCTGGACAGGGCGGACGAATGAAGCTTTCTTT

d_call: TRBD1
v_call: TRBV29-1
clone_size: .
j_call: TRBJ1-3
cdr3_aa: CSAGSAGGAGNTIYF
cdr3_nt: TGCAGCGCCGGATCCGCAGGGGGCGCAGGAAACACCATATATTTT

d_call: .
v_call: TRBV6-5
clone_size: .
j_call: TRBJ1-4
cdr3_aa: CASSPGGNEKLFF
cdr3_nt: TGTGCCAGCAGTCCAGGAGGGAATGAAAAACTGTTTTTT

d_call: TRBD1
v_call: TRBV27
clone_size: .
j_call: TRBJ1-1
cdr3_aa: CASSLAGGTEAFF
cdr3_nt: TGTGCCAGCAGTTTAGCAGGGGGCACTGAAGCTTTCTTT

d_call: .
v_call: TRBV7-2
clone_size: .
j_call: TRBJ2-5
cdr3_aa: CASSSTHHRGETQYF
cdr3_nt: TGTGCCAGCAGCTCCACCCATCATCGGGGAGAGACCCAGTACTTC

d_call: .
v_call: TRBV28
clone_size: .
j_call: TRBJ1-2
cdr3_aa: CARAGTPKGYGYTF
cdr3_nt: TGTGCCAGGGCCGGGACTCCAAAGGGCTATGGCTACACCTTC

d_call: .
v_call: TRBV20-1
clone_size: .
j_call: TRBJ1-2
cdr3_aa: CSASQGEDYGYTF
cdr3_nt: TGCAGTGCTAGTCAAGGGGAGGACTATGGCTACACCTTC

d_call: .
v_call: TRBV5-5
clone_size: .
j_call: TRBJ2-7
cdr3_aa: CASSLAAGGYEQYF
cdr3_nt: TGTGCCAGCAGCTTGGCGGCTGGGGGCTACGAGCAGTACTTC

d_call: .
v_call: TRBV28
clone_size: .
j_call: TRBJ2-1
cdr3_aa: CASTSARGGGASNEQFF
cdr3_nt: TGTGCCAGCACCTCGGCAAGGGGTGGGGGGGCAAGCAATGAGCAGTTCTTC

d_call: TRBD2
v_call: TRBV4-1
clone_size: .
j_call: TRBJ2-5
cdr3_aa: CASSQDRATSGVLETQYF
cdr3_nt: TGCGCCAGCAGCCAAGATCGGGCGACTAGCGGGGTGTTGGAGACCCAGTACTTC

d_call: TRBD2
v_call: TRBV29-1
clone_size: .
j_call: TRBJ2-5
cdr3_aa: CSVLGAGGPGETQYF
cdr3_nt: TGCAGCGTCCTAGGTGCGGGGGGGCCAGGGGAGACCCAGTACTTC

d_call: .
v_call: TRBV6-5
clone_size: .
j_call: TRBJ1-2
cdr3_aa: CASSYTDRRGGYTF
cdr3_nt: TGTGCCAGCAGTTACACCGACAGGCGGGGTGGCTACACCTTC

d_call: TRBD1
v_call: TRBV14
clone_size: .
j_call: TRBJ2-4
cdr3_aa: CASSKSGTGENIQYF
cdr3_nt: TGTGCCAGCAGCAAATCCGGGACAGGGGAAAACATTCAGTACTTC

d_call: .
v_call: TRBV2
clone_size: .
j_call: TRBJ1-2
cdr3_aa: CASRRTDYGYTF
cdr3_nt: TGTGCCAGCAGGCGAACAGACTATGGCTACACCTTC

d_call: .
v_call: TRBV7-2
clone_size: .
j_call: TRBJ2-2
cdr3_aa: CASSFAGELFF
cdr3_nt: TGTGCCAGCAGCTTTGCCGGGGAGCTGTTTTTT

d_call: .
v_call: TRBV7-8
clone_size: .
j_call: TRBJ1-5
cdr3_aa: CASSAAGGAWPQHF
cdr3_nt: TGTGCCAGCAGCGCGGCGGGCGGGGCTTGGCCCCAGCATTTT

d_call: .
v_call: TRBV7-9
clone_size: few
j_call: TRBJ1-3
cdr3_aa: CASSLEGSGNTIYF
cdr3_nt: TGTGCCAGCAGCTTAGAGGGATCTGGAAACACCATATATTTT

d_call: .
v_call: TRBV28
clone_size: .
j_call: TRBJ1-4
cdr3_aa: CASSDQEKLFF
cdr3_nt: TGTGCCAGCAGTGACCAAGAAAAACTGTTTTTT

d_call: .
v_call: TRBV7-2
clone_size: .
j_call: TRBJ2-1
cdr3_aa: CASSLEAGWYNEQFF
cdr3_nt: TGTGCCAGCAGCTTAGAGGCAGGTTGGTACAATGAGCAGTTCTTC

d_call: TRBD1
v_call: TRBV19
clone_size: .
j_call: TRBJ2-2
cdr3_aa: CASRAPGGKTGELFF
cdr3_nt: TGTGCCAGTCGTGCCCCAGGGGGCAAAACCGGGGAGCTGTTTTTT

d_call: .
v_call: TRBV2
clone_size: .
j_call: TRBJ1-6
cdr3_aa: CASSWGNSPLHF
cdr3_nt: TGTGCCAGCAGTTGGGGGAATTCACCCCTCCACTTT

d_call: .
v_call: TRBV25-1
clone_size: .
j_call: TRBJ1-3
cdr3_aa: CASSERGREWNTIYF
cdr3_nt: TGTGCCAGCAGTGAAAGGGGGAGGGAGTGGAACACCATATATTTT

d_call: .
v_call: TRBV18
clone_size: .
j_call: TRBJ2-5
cdr3_aa: CASSPRVGEETQYF
cdr3_nt: TGTGCCAGCTCACCACGCGTAGGGGAAGAGACCCAGTACTTC